This entry is about one T cell receptor (beta chain). Its antigen remains unidentified. The data were taken from a study of T cells expressing NK-cell markers. Study details: Seven of the eight sequenced donors were HCMV-seropositive; one was seronegative. Overall study results and limits: HCMV specificity of the expanded NKG2C+ T cell clones was not established. Dominance of the CD3+CD56-NKG2C+ fraction by these clonotypes also held in four donors.

The V gene's germline CDR1 is SGHTS and CDR2 YDEGEE. The CDR3 length is 17 residues. One entry per CDR3 protein, without DNA, is what TCRdb gives after re-calling the 5' RACE reads. This repertoire includes some 450,000 distinct CDR3 sequences. Sequenced sample: blood T cells: a sorted CD56 or NKG2C T cell subset, CD4+ or CD8+ T cells, or bulk PBMC T cells (not recorded which). The chain couples TRBV5-8 to TRBJ2-4; TCRdb's D gene call, TRBD2, goes unchecked for lack of DNA. The receptor comes from a woman between 18 and 70 years old in good health. CDR3 residues: CASSLAAGGPSKNIQYF.